What follows describes a single TCR beta chain. Its antigen is currently unknown. The data were produced by immunoSEQ multiplex PCR, yet TCRdb's version contains in-frame clones alone and is incomplete. This table holds roughly 50,000 clones, over 70% found once. All patients were mismatch repair deficient, assessed by either PCR or immunohistochemistry. The TCR-sequenced patients were three responders to pembrolizumab. The sample is drawn from a study of PD-1 blockade in mismatch repair-deficient tumors. The study's findings and limits: Tumor-resident clones, often absent from pretreatment blood, expanded after pembrolizumab and then contracted.

The CDR3 has 13 residues. CDR1 SGDLS and CDR2 YYNGEE come from the germline V gene. Trimming shortened V by 4 bases and J by 1 base, and 8 bases separated the two germline ends. The sample was peripheral blood, taken more than 19 weeks after starting pembrolizumab. The receptor's source is an adult with mismatch repair-deficient cancer. The chain carries TRBV9 and TRBJ1-1; D gene unclear. This CDR3 reads CASSPYKNTEAFF. For the CDR3, the DNA is TGTGCCAGCAGCCCGTACAAGAACACTGAAGCTTTCTTT.